Presented here are 31 T cell receptor beta chains from one specimen sequenced in a study of blood T cell repertoires in COVID-19. Measured with immunoSEQ multiplex PCR; TCRdb has only the in-frame clones, and not every one. The sample yields about 170,000 clones, around 84% seen once. Sequenced material: peripheral blood. These receptor sequences come from a woman aged 65 to 85 with COVID-19, enrolled during active disease.

This sequence joins TRBV6-5 and TRBJ1-2; D is undetermined. V gave up 2 bases and J gave up 5 bases, with 9 bases separating them. Germline V gives CDR1 MNHEY, CDR2 SVGAGI. The CDR3 runs 13 residues. CDR3 in amino acids: CASSYELLYGYTF. The CDR3 DNA sequence: TGTGCCAGCAGTTACGAGTTGTTGTATGGCTACACCTTC.

This sequence joins TRBV6-4 and TRBJ2-1, with D perhaps TRBD1 (5 bases). From germline, CDR1 is MRHNA and CDR2 SNTAGT. This CDR3 is 15 amino acids long. V lost 4 bases, J lost 6 bases, and 16 bases lay in between. Written as DNA, the CDR3 is TGTGCCAGCAGTGTCGAGGCCCAGGGAAGCAATGAGCAGTTCTTC. It translates to CASSVEAQGSNEQFF.

The rearrangement links TRBV5-1 to TRBJ2-3, with 9 bases fitting TRBD1. Unmatched junction bases numbered 10, after V lost 2 bases and J lost 6 bases. CDR1 and CDR2 from the germline V gene are SGHRS and YFSETQ. This CDR3 is built from 16 residues. CDR3: CASSFPGQGRGDTQYF. DNA for the CDR3: TGCGCCAGCAGCTTCCCCGGACAGGGGCGAGGGGATACGCAGTATTTT.

The J gene is TRBJ1-1, the V gene TRBV19, with 9 bases matching TRBD1. CDR1 is LNHDA, CDR2 SQIVND, per germline (reference sequence). The CDR3 contains 13 residues. With V trimmed by 8 bases and J by 1 base, 2 bases remained unmatched. The chain's CDR3 is CASGDRANTEAFF. Here the CDR3 DNA reads TGTGCCAGTGGGGACAGGGCGAACACTGAAGCTTTCTTT. The full variable domain, its missing parts supplied by reference TRBV19 and TRBJ1-1, is DGGITQSPKYLFRKEGQNVTLSCEQNLNHDAMYWYRQDPGQGLRLIYYSQIVNDFQKGDIAEGYSVSREKKESFPLTVTSAQKNPTAFYLCASGDRANTEAFFGQGTRLTVV.

There are a few counts of this clone. This chain uses TRBV3-1 (or the pseudogene TRBV3-2) with TRBJ1-2, with D possibly being TRBD1 (6 bases). The V gene lost 2 bases and the J gene lost 1 base, with 11 bases spanning the gap. In germline, CDR1 is LGHDT, CDR2 YNNKEL (reference sequence). The CDR3 consists of 15 residues. In DNA form, the CDR3 reads TGTGCCAGCAGCCAAACGCAGGGGTTTAACTATGGCTACACCTTC. Protein sequence: CASSQTQGFNYGYTF.

V is TRBV5-1 and J is TRBJ1-2, with 8 nucleotides matching TRBD1. With 4 bases clipped from V and 7 bases from J, the junction kept 9 bases outside the gene matches. The CDR3 runs to 14 residues. Germline lookup yields CDR1 SGHRS and CDR2 YFSETQ. The CDR3 DNA sequence: TGCGCCAGCAGCCTAGACGGACAGGGTCGTGGCTACACCTTC. Translation gives CASSLDGQGRGYTF.

This sequence joins TRBV6-5 and TRBJ1-1, with TRBD1 identical over 7 bases. The CDR3 spans 14 residues. The trim removed 6 bases at V and 8 bases at J, leaving 12 bases unmatched. Germline loops: CDR1 MNHEY, CDR2 SVGAGI. CDR3 residues: CASREKQGKVEAFF. DNA for the CDR3: TGTGCCAGCAGAGAGAAACAGGGGAAAGTCGAAGCTTTCTTT.

V and J are TRBV5-1 and TRBJ1-1; maybe TRBD1 (5 bases). Germline V gene sequence: CDR1 SGHRS, CDR2 YFSETQ. This CDR3 region has 15 residues. V lost 7 bases to trimming and J lost 1 base, with 17 bases between them. The CDR3 is CASAHNRQTNTEAFF. CDR3 sequence (DNA): TGCGCCAGCGCCCATAACAGGCAGACGAACACTGAAGCTTTCTTT.

Only one count was recorded for this clone. The chain is built from TRBV4-1 and TRBJ2-1; 8 bases are a match to TRBD2. The CDR3 is 17 residues long. The germline V gene encodes CDR1 MGHRA and CDR2 YSYEKL. With V trimmed by 1 base and J by 6 bases, 11 bases remained unmatched. CDR3 nucleotides: TGCGCCAGCAGCCAAGGGGGTAGCGGGGCAGGCGGCAATGAGCAGTTCTTC. It specifies CASSQGGSGAGGNEQFF.

This chain links TRBV28 with TRBJ2-5, with 7 bases identical to TRBD2. This CDR3 is built from 14 residues. V was clipped by 7 bases and J by 6 bases; unmatched bases: 11. The V gene's germline CDR1 is MDHEN and CDR2 SYDVKM. The DNA of the CDR3 is TGTGCCAGCACCGGCGGCGGGAGAATGAAGACCCAGTACTTC. Its translation: CASTGGGRMKTQYF.

The chain employs TRBV5-1 and TRBJ2-5, with TRBD2 identical over 14 bases. The CDR3 consists of 21 residues. CDR1 and CDR2 from the germline V gene are SGHRS and YFSETQ. Trimming took 4 bases from V and 2 from J; bases not matched to a gene: 19. The CDR3 spells CASSRTWTSGGLSPEQETQYF. In DNA form, the CDR3 reads TGCGCCAGCAGCCGAACGTGGACTAGCGGGGGGCTATCACCCGAACAAGAGACCCAGTACTTC.

A single count supports this clone. This chain connects TRBV7-3 to TRBJ2-2, with a possible D match to TRBD2 (6 bases). This CDR3 is 14 amino acids long. From germline, CDR1 is SGHTA and CDR2 FQGTGA. Trimming removed 2 bases from V and 5 bases from J, with 9 bases in between. For the CDR3, the DNA is TGTGCCAGCAGCTTATTGGCGGGGACCGGGGAGCTGTTTTTT. Translated, it gives CASSLLAGTGELFF.

This chain links TRBV7-2 with TRBJ2-1, with 9 nucleotides matching TRBD2. Per the germline V gene, CDR1 is SGHTA and CDR2 is FQGNSA. With V trimmed by 2 bases and J by 1 base, 6 bases remained unmatched. The CDR3 length is 17 residues. The CDR3 protein is CASSLLPSGVSYNEQFF. In DNA, the CDR3 is TGTGCCAGCAGCTTATTACCTAGCGGGGTATCCTACAATGAGCAGTTCTTC.

The chain has TRBV13 and TRBJ2-3, with TRBD2 matching 16 bases. Unmatched junction bases numbered 11, after V lost 4 bases and J lost 4 bases. The CDR3 covers 19 residues. CDR1 PRHDT and CDR2 FYEKMQ come from the germline V gene (reference sequence). Here the CDR3 DNA reads TGTGCCAGCAGCTCCGGGACTAGCGGGGGGGCCGGTGGAGCAGATACGCAGTATTTT. It translates to CASSSGTSGGAGGADTQYF.

The J gene is TRBJ1-6, the V gene TRBV5-1; D ambiguous. Germline CDR1 is SGHRS and CDR2 is YFSETQ. The CDR3 spans 16 residues. Trimming cost V 0 bases and J 6 bases, with 13 bases left between them. The CDR3 here is CASSLVSDTVNSPLHF. CDR3 bases: TGCGCCAGCAGCTTGGTTTCCGACACTGTTAATTCACCCCTCCACTTT.

The V call is TRBV5-4, the J call TRBJ2-3; D perhaps matches TRBD1 (6 bases). Trimming stripped 1 base from V and 2 bases from J, with 11 bases between. This CDR3 contains 15 residues. Germline-derived CDR1 and CDR2 are SGHNT and YYREEE (reference sequence). The CDR3 loop reads CASSLSAGVTDTQYF. The CDR3 coding sequence is TGTGCCAGCAGCTTGTCCGCAGGGGTCACAGATACGCAGTATTTT.

This chain connects TRBV5-1 to TRBJ2-2; 9 bases map to TRBD1. Losses at the gene ends were 5 bases for V and 5 bases for J; bases not matched to a gene: 13. The V gene's germline CDR1 is SGHRS and CDR2 YFSETQ. The CDR3 is 17 amino acids. The CDR3 region is CASRYVWTGVGTGELFF. The DNA for the CDR3 is TGCGCCAGCAGATACGTCTGGACAGGGGTGGGAACCGGGGAGCTGTTTTTT.

The chain uses TRBV6-5 and TRBJ1-1; no firm D call. The length of the CDR3 is 15 residues. The V gene's germline CDR1 is MNHEY and CDR2 SVGAGI. V lost 0 bases and J lost 3, with 11 bases in between. The CDR3 DNA reads TGTGCCAGCAGTTACTCGCCGGGTGCGCACACTGAAGCTTTCTTT. Translation: CASSYSPGAHTEAFF.

The chain's CDR3 is CAVGGTSNEQFF. The DNA of the CDR3 is TGTGCCGTGGGTGGGACTAGCAATGAGCAGTTCTTC. This chain links TRBV27 with TRBJ2-1, with 8 bases fitting TRBD2. The CDR3 has 12 amino acids. Trimming took 11 bases from V and 6 from J; bases not matched to a gene: 6. Germline V CDR1 and CDR2: MNHEY, SMNVEV (reference sequence).

V is TRBV28 and J is TRBJ2-7; 15 nucleotides agree with TRBD2. The V gene's germline CDR1 is MDHEN and CDR2 SYDVKM. The CDR3 has 15 amino acids. J gave up 4 bases and V 5 bases, and 3 bases lay outside the gene matches. CDR3 residues: CASSTGTSGRYEQYF. The DNA of the CDR3 is TGTGCCAGCAGTACCGGGACTAGCGGGAGGTACGAGCAGTACTTC.

V is TRBV7-8 and J is TRBJ2-1, with 9 positions matching TRBD2. The CDR3 totals 19 residues. Trimming cost V 1 base and J 3 bases; bases outside gene matches: 13. CDR1 is SGHVS, CDR2 FQNEAQ, per germline. CDR3 residues: CASSLVGWRAGGFYNEQFF. CDR3 DNA: TGTGCCAGCAGCTTAGTCGGGTGGCGAGCGGGAGGCTTCTACAATGAGCAGTTCTTC.

This clone was counted a few times. The chain links TRBV2 to TRBJ2-7; 8 bases are shared with TRBD1. V dropped 6 bases and J dropped 6; count of bases not matched to a gene: 7. This CDR3 spans 13 amino acids. Germline V CDR1 and CDR2: SNHLY, FYNNEI. The CDR3, as DNA: TGTGCCAGCAGGCGTTCAGGGGGCGCCGAGCAGTACGTC. Translated, it gives CASRRSGGAEQYV.

The chain is built from TRBV5-1 and TRBJ2-7, with D tentatively TRBD1 (6 bases). Germline-derived CDR1 and CDR2 are SGHRS and YFSETQ. Trimming removed 0 bases from V and 3 bases from J, with 13 bases in between. The CDR3 extends over 15 amino acids. CDR3: CASSLGIGGFYEQYF. CDR3 sequence (DNA): TGCGCCAGCAGCTTGGGTATAGGGGGTTTCTACGAGCAGTACTTC. Supplemented by reference TRBV5-1 and TRBJ2-7, the full variable domain reads KAGVTQTPRYLIKTRGQQVTLSCSPISGHRSVSWYQQTPGQGLQFLFEYFSETQRNKGNFPGRFSGRQFSNSRSEMNVSTLELGDSALYLCASSLGIGGFYEQYFGPGTRLTVT.

The chain couples TRBV7-9 to TRBJ1-5; D is unclear. The V gene lost 1 base and the J gene lost 5 bases, with 3 bases spanning the gap. The CDR3 has 12 amino acids. CDR1 SEHNR and CDR2 FQNEAQ come from the germline V gene (reference sequence). The CDR3 region is CASSLGDQPQHF. The CDR3 nucleotides read TGTGCCAGCAGCTTAGGCGATCAGCCCCAGCATTTT.

The V gene is TRBV18, the J gene TRBJ1-2; D may be TRBD1 (6 bases). From germline, CDR1 is KGHSH and CDR2 LQKENI. Trimming removed 6 bases from V and 8 bases from J, with 16 bases in between. The length of the CDR3 is 13 residues. CDR3 residues: CASSPDRKYGYTF. The CDR3 nucleotides read TGTGCCAGCTCGCCCGACAGGAAGTACGGCTACACCTTC.

In nucleotides, the CDR3 is TGTGCCACCAGCAGAGGGCTAGCGGGAGAGACCCAGTACTTC. As protein: CATSRGLAGETQYF. V usage is TRBV15 and J usage is TRBJ2-5; 8 bases are a match to TRBD2. Losses at the gene ends were 1 base for V and 4 bases for J; bases not matched to a gene: 2. This CDR3 is built from 14 residues. CDR1 is LNHNV and CDR2 is YYDKDF in the germline V gene (reference sequence).

The chain has TRBV2 and TRBJ2-1; TRBD2 might be the D (6 bases). This CDR3 is built from 15 residues. V was pared by 8 bases and J by 2 bases, with 16 bases between. Germline V CDR1 and CDR2: SNHLY, FYNNEI. DNA for the CDR3: TGTGCCAGCGAACGGGAGAGTGTGGCCTACAATGAGCAGTTCTTC. It encodes CASERESVAYNEQFF. The variable domain in full, with the rest retrieved from reference TRBV2 and TRBJ2-1, is EPEVTQTPSHQVTQMGQEVILRCVPISNHLYFYWYRQILGQKVEFLVSFYNNEISEKSEIFDDQFSVERPDGSNFTLKIRSTKLEDSAMYFCASERESVAYNEQFFGPGTRLTVL.

Details on this clone: At one of its ends the junction is not consistent with the germline gene, which may arise from a read error. V is TRBV6-5 and J is TRBJ2-5; D uncertain. The CDR3 has 11 residues. Germline V lookup: CDR1 MNHEY, CDR2 SVGAGI. This CDR3 is CAGAFKETQYF. Here the CDR3 DNA reads TGCGCTGGTGCGTTCAAAGAGACCCAGTACTTC.

V is TRBV30 and J is TRBJ2-7; tentative D call: TRBD1 (7 bases). Germline CDR1 and CDR2: GTSNPN and SVGIG (reference sequence). The CDR3 spans 14 residues. The ends were cut back, 5 bases at V and 2 bases at J, with 16 bases in the middle. This CDR3 reads CAWERGPGAYEQYF. CDR3 nucleotide sequence: TGTGCCTGGGAGAGGGGGCCGGGGGCCTACGAGCAGTACTTC. The variable domain in full, completed from reference TRBV30 and TRBJ2-7, reads SQTIHQWPATLVQPVGSPLSLECTVEGTSNPNLYWYRQAAGRGLQLLFYSVGIGQISSEVPQNLSASRPQDRQFILSSKKLLLSDSGFYLCAWERGPGAYEQYFGPGTRLTVT.

The chain is built from TRBV4-1 and TRBJ1-2, with TRBD1 identical over 9 bases. V lost 3 bases, J lost 8 bases, and 7 bases stayed unmatched. The CDR3 is 14 amino acids. The germline V gene has CDR1 MGHRA and CDR2 YSYEKL. CDR3 nucleotides: TGCGCCAGCAGCCAGCTACAGGGGGCGCGAGGCTACACCTTC. It translates to CASSQLQGARGYTF.

This clone appeared a few times. This chain uses TRBV2 with TRBJ2-5; 9 nucleotides align to TRBD2. Germline CDR1 SNHLY, CDR2 FYNNEI. This CDR3 comprises 15 residues. J was trimmed by 7 bases and V by 2 bases; bases with no gene match: 8. CDR3 in amino acids: CASSESGGLAGTQYF. CDR3 sequence (DNA): TGTGCCAGCAGTGAAAGCGGGGGGCTGGCTGGGACCCAGTACTTC. Full variable domain (outside the CDR3, taken from reference TRBV2 and TRBJ2-5): EPEVTQTPSHQVTQMGQEVILRCVPISNHLYFYWYRQILGQKVEFLVSFYNNEISEKSEIFDDQFSVERPDGSNFTLKIRSTKLEDSAMYFCASSESGGLAGTQYFGPGTRLLVL.